The clone carrying this T cell receptor beta chain was recorded only once. Its antigen is undetermined. The sample belongs to a study of hypomethylating agent response in myelodysplastic syndrome. Some clones are missing from TCRdb's copy, which holds only in-frame ones; the method was immunoSEQ multiplex PCR. The sample records around 1,900 clones, around four fifths being singletons. General study results and limits: Healthy controls were not age-matched to MDS patients, possibly affecting comparisons.

The receptor comes from a human donor with myelodysplastic syndrome. Here the sequenced sample was bone marrow, taken before or after starting hypomethylating agent treatment for myelodysplastic syndrome (not recorded which).

CDR3 sequence (DNA): TGCGCCAGCAGTGCTAGCGGGGGGGCGCCAGGTGAGCAGTACTTC. Translation gives CASSASGGAPGEQYF. The gene calls are TRBV5-1 and TRBJ2-7; 12 bases line up with TRBD2. CDR1 and CDR2 (germline): SGHRS, YFSETQ. There are 15 residues in the CDR3. Losses at the gene ends were 5 bases for V and 7 bases for J; bases not matched to a gene: 10.